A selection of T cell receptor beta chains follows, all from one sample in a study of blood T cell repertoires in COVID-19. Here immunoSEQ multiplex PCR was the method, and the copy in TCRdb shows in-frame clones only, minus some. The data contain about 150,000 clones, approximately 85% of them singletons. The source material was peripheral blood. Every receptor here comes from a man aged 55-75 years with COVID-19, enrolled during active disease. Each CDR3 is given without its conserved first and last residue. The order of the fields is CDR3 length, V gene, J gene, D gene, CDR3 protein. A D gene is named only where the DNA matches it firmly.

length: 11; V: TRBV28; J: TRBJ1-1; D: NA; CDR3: ASSLGQRTEAF
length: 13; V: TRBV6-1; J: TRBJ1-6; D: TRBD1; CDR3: ASSEYDRGNSPLH
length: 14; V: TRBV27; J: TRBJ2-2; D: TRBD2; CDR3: ASSLTAGVHTGELF
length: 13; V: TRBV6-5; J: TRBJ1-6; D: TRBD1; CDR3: ASSRTTGANSPLH
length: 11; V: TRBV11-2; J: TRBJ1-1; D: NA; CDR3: ASSPTGNTEAF
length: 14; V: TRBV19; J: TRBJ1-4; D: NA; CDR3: ASSIDHGTRNEKLF
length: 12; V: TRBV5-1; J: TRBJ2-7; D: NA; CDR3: ASSSGLSSYEQY
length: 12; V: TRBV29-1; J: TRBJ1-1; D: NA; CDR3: SVDPGHKNTEAF
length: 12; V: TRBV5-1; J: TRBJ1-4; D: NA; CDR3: ASSLNGLGEKLF
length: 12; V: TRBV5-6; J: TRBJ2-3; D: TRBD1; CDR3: ASRGTVSTDTQY
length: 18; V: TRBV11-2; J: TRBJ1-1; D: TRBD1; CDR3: ASSLDGRDRGRRANTEAF
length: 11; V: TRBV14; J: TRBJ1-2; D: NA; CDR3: ASSLMPGYGYT
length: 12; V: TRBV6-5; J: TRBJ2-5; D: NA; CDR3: ASSYGTEAKTQY
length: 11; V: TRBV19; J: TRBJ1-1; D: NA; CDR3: ASSIDYSTEAF
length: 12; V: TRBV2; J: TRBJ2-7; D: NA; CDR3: ASEVRQSSYEQY
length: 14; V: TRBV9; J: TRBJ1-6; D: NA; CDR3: ASSVGRSSYNSPLH
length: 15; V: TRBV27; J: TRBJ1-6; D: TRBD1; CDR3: ASSTPTGTGDNSPLH
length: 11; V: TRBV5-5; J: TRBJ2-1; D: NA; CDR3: ASSLEQGPEQF
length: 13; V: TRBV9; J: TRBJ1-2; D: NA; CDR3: ASSVGSGINYGYT
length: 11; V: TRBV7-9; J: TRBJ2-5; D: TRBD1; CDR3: ASSVRGMETQY
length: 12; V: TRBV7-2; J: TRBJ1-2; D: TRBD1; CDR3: ASGLTGTGGGYT
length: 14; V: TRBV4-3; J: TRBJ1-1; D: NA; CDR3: ASSQGGFGGRVEAF
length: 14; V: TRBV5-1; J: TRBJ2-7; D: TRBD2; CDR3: ASSLVAGGGLGEQY
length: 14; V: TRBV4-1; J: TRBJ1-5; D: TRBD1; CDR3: ASSQDWGQPNQPQH
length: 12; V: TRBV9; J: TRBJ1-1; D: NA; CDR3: ASSQRTVATEAF
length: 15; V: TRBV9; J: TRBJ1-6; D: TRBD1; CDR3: ASSVTSSGQGRSPLH
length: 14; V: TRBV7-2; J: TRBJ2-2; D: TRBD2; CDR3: ASRGRGTSNTGELF
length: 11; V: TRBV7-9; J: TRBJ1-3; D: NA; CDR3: ASSQGAGNTIY
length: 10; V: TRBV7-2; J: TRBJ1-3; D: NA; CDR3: ASSPAGNTIY
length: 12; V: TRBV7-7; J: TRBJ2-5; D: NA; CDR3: ASSITGLQETQY
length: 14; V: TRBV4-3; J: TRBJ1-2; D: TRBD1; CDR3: ASSLGGDRGSYGYT
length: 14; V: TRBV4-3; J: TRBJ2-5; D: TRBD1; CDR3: ASSQSGQGFGETQY
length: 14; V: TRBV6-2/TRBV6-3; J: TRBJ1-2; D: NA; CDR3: ASSSRGYPSNYGYT